The T cell receptor beta chain under discussion was sequenced for a study of OX40 agonist ivuxolimab in advanced cancers. Looking at the study overall: Ivuxolimab was an agonistic, fully human IgG2 monoclonal antibody directed against OX40 (CD134), a costimulatory receptor. Prior anti-PD-1, anti-PD-L1 or anti-CTLA-4 therapy was permitted, and about two fifths of dose-escalation patients had received checkpoint inhibitors. The paper describes the monotherapy dose-escalation part (N of about 52 patients) of the phase I trial of ivuxolimab. Peripheral TCRbeta sequencing was intended to test whether TCR sequence diversity was altered and clonal T-cell expansion was caused by ivuxolimab. In the dose-escalation cohort, 75% to 85% of patients were male, and the mean age was around 65 years with a range of about 20 to 80. Partial responses occurred in three dose-escalation patients: two with cutaneous melanoma and one with hepatocellular carcinoma. Of the approximately 50 patients in dose escalation, 19 had hepatocellular carcinoma, around 15 had melanoma, 9 had renal cell carcinoma and 9 had head and neck cancer. Intravenous ivuxolimab was administered to patients every 2 weeks at six dose levels: 0.01, 0.1, 0.3, 1.5, 3 and 10 mg/kg.

For this clone: The specificity of this receptor is unknown. No much larger clone is present one base from it, and per-base qualities are unavailable.

The trial excluded patients who had a history of autoimmune disease or who were on systemic immunosuppression. Peripheral blood for TCR sequencing was collected from all dose cohorts at baseline, on cycle 4 day 1, and on cycle 7 day 1. The samples were drawn from a first-in-human, open-label, multicenter phase I dose-escalation trial of ivuxolimab. Adults with locally advanced or metastatic head and neck squamous cell, hepatocellular, melanoma or renal cell carcinoma were enrolled in the trial. Before TCR sequencing, CD4+ T cells and CD8+ T cells were sorted from peripheral blood as separate populations. Here is what the overall study found, with its caveats: Low levels of normalized T-cell clonal expansion were also seen in some nonresponding patients. Antigen specificity was not determined for the clonally expanded peripheral T cells. After ivuxolimab, expanded clones were on average more numerous among CD8+ T cells than among CD4+ T cells. At doses of 0.1 to 3.0 mg/kg, clonal expansion of both CD4+ and CD8+ T cells in blood was seen between baseline and week 6. In partial responders in the 0.1-3.0 mg/kg groups, normalized peripheral clonal expansion was found to be among the lowest, especially among CD8+ T cells.

For sequencing of the TCRbeta CDR3 region, genomic DNA was extracted from the sorted cells. The immunoSEQ Assay was used for sequencing of TCRbeta CDR3 regions. Here the immuneACCESS table is served through TCRdb, limited to in-frame sequences with V and J called. Missing clones are a known gap in these copies; in checked studies unresolved V genes cover under half, and the rest lacks a known reason. Recorded for this sample are tens of thousands of clones; 87% of them occurred a single time. The ten largest account for approximately 0.3% of the sample. Sequences were derived from CD4+ or CD8+ T cells sorted from blood, sampled in a trial of the OX40 agonist ivuxolimab. This clonotype originated in an adult with an advanced solid tumor such as melanoma, head and neck, liver or kidney cancer.

In nucleotides, the sequence is TGCGCCAGCACCAGACTGGATCCGGCCCGCGAGCAGTACTTC. Its protein is CASTRLDPAREQYF. The receptor chain draws on TRBV5-1 and TRBJ2-7; the D gene cannot be named for sure. The germline V gene encodes CDR1 SGHRS and CDR2 YFSETQ. V is clipped by 6 bases and J by 6 bases, and the sequence between their germline boundaries is 19 bases long. From the cysteine up to the phenylalanine, the CDR3 has a length of 14 residues. Only the CDR3 portion is preserved as DNA: 42 bases, with reading frame beginning at the first base.